The clone carrying this T cell receptor beta chain showed up just once. Its antigen is unknown. Lung cancer patients with chemo-refractory metastatic non-small-cell disease were given focal radiation plus CTLA-4 blockade with ipilimumab. This specimen comes from a study of radiotherapy plus CTLA-4 blockade in lung cancer. About the study: Across the patients, objective responses occurred in approximately 19%, and disease control in under 40%.

There are 14 residues in the CDR3. The V gene's germline CDR1 is SGHVS and CDR2 FQNEAQ. V was shortened by 3 bases and J by 1 base, with 9 bases between the two germline ends. Regarding the study as a whole: Expansion in blood of tumor-derived TCR clones was seen after radiotherapy plus ipilimumab.

Assay used: immunoSEQ multiplex PCR; TCRdb lists only in-frame clones, some missing. This table holds 100,000 to 150,000 clones, 85% to 90% found once. The gene calls are TRBV7-8 and TRBJ1-1; D unresolved. The clonotype comes from a human donor with non-small cell lung cancer that progressed on radiotherapy plus ipilimumab. Sequenced here: peripheral blood, sampled from a patient treated with radiotherapy plus ipilimumab. The CDR3 sequence: CASSLSLGNTEAFF. The CDR3 nucleotides are TGTGCCAGCAGCTTGTCGCTGGGGAACACTGAAGCTTTCTTT.